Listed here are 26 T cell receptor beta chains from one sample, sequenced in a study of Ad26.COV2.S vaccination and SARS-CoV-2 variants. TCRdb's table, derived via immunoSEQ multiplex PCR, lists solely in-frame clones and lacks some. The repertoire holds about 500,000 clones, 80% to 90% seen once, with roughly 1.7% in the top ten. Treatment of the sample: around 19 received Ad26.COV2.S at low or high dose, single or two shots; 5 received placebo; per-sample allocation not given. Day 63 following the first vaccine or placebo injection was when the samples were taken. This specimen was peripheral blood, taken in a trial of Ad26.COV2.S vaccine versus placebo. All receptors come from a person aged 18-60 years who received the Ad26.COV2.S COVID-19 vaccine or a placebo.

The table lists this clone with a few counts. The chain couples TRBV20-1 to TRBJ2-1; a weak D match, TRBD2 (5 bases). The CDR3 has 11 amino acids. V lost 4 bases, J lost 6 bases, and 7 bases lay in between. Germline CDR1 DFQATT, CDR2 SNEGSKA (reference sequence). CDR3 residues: CSAMSGNEQFF. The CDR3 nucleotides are TGCAGTGCTATGAGCGGCAATGAGCAGTTCTTC.

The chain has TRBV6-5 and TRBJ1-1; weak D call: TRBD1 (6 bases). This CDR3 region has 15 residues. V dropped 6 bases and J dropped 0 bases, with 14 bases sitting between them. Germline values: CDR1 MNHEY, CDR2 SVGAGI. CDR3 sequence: CASSRQGRLNTEAFF. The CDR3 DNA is TGTGCCAGCAGCCGCCAGGGGAGGCTGAACACTGAAGCTTTCTTT.

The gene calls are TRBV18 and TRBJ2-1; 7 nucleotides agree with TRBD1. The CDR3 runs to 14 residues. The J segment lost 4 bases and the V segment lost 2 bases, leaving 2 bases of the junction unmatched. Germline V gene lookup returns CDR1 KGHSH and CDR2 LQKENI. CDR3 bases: TGTGCCAGCTCACCAAGGGGACAGTACAATGAGCAGTTCTTC. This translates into CASSPRGQYNEQFF.

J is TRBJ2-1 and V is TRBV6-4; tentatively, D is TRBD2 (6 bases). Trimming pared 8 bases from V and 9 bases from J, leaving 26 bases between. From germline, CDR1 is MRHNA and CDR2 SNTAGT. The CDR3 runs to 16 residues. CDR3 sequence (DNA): TGTGCCAGCCGAGCCTCTAGCGTCCTCTCACGCAGTGAGCAGTTCTTC. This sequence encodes CASRASSVLSRSEQFF.

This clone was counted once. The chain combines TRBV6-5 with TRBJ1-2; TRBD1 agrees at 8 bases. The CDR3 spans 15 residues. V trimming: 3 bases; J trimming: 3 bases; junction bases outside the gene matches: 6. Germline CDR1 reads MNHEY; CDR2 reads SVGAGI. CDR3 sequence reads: CASSYFTGGDYGYTF. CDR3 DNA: TGTGCCAGCAGTTATTTTACAGGGGGGGACTATGGCTACACCTTC.

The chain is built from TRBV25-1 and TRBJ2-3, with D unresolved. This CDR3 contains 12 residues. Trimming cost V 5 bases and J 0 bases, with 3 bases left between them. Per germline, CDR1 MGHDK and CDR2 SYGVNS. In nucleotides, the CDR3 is TGTGCCAGCAGTCCTAGCACAGATACGCAGTATTTT. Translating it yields CASSPSTDTQYF.

Here the CDR3 DNA reads TGTGCCAGCAGCTTTAAACAGGGCGGGATTGAGCAGTTCTTC. Translating it yields CASSFKQGGIEQFF. This chain uses TRBV5-4 with TRBJ2-1, with D perhaps TRBD1 or TRBD2 (6 bases each). The V gene lost 2 bases and the J gene lost 9 bases, with 15 bases spanning the gap. This CDR3 is 14 amino acids long. CDR1 SGHNT and CDR2 YYREEE come from the germline V gene (reference sequence).

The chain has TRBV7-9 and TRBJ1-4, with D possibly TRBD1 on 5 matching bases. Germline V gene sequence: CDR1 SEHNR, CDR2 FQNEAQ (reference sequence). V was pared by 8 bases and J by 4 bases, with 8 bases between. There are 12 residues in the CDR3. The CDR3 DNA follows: TGTGCCAGCGGGGGAATTAATGAAAAACTGTTTTTT. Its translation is CASGGINEKLFF.

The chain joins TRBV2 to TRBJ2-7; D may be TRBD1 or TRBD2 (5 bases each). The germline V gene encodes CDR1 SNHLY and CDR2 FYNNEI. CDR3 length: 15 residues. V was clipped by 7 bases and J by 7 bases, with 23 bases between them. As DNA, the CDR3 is TGTGCCAGCAAAAGTTCGACAGTCCAGAGACTAGAGCAGTACTTC. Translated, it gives CASKSSTVQRLEQYF.

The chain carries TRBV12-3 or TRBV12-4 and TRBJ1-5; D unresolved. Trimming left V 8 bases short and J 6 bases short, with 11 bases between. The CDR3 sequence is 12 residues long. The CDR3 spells CASSQSAQPQHF. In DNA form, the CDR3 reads TGTGCCAGCTCCCAGTCTGCTCAGCCCCAGCATTTT.

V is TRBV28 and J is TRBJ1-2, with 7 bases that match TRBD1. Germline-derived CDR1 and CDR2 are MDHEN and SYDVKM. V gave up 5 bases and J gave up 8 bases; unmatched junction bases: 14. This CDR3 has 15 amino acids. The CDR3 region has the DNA TGTGCCAGCAGTCTACAGGGGCCCAGTAGAACGGGCTACACCTTC. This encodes CASSLQGPSRTGYTF.

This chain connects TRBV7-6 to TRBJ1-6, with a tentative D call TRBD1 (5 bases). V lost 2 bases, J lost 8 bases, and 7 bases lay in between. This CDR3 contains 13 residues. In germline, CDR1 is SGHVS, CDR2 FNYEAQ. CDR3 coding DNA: TGTGCCAGCAGCTTAAAAGGGGATTCACCCCTCCACTTT. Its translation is CASSLKGDSPLHF.

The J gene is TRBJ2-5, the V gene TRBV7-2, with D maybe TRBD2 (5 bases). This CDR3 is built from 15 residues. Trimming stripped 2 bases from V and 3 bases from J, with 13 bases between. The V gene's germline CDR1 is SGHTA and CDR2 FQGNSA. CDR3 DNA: TGTGCCAGCAGCTTAAGGGCGGGCCCCAAAGAGACCCAGTACTTC. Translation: CASSLRAGPKETQYF.

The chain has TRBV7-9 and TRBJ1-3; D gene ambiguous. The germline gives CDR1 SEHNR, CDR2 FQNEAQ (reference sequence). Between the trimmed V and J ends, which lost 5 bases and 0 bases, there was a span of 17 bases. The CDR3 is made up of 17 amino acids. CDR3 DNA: TGTGCCAGCAGCCTTAACATACCGGCACTCTCTGGAAACACCATATATTTT. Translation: CASSLNIPALSGNTIYF.

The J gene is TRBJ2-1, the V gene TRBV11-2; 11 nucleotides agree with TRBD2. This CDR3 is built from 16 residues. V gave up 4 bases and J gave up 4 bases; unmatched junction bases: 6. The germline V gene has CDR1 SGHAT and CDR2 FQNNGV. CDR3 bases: TGTGCCAGCAGCTCATTAGCGGGAGGGCCTTACAATGAGCAGTTCTTC. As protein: CASSSLAGGPYNEQFF.

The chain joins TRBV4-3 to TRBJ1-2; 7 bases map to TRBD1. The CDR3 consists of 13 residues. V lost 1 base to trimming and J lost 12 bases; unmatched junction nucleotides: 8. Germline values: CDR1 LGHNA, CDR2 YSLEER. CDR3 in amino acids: CASSQVIRQGHTF. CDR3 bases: TGCGCCAGCAGCCAAGTCATACGACAGGGCCACACCTTC.

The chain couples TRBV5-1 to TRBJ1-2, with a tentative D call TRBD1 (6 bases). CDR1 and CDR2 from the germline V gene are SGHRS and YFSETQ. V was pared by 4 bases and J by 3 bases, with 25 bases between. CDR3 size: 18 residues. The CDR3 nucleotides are TGCGCCAGCAGCCCGCGAGGCCTGGGTGGGGGCGCAGACTATGGCTACACCTTC. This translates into CASSPRGLGGGADYGYTF.

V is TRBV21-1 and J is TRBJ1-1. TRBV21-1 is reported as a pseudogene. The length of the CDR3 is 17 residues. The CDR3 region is CASTQTLDGDGGTEAFF. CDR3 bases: TGTGCCAGCACCCAAACCTTGGACGGAGATGGGGGCACTGAAGCTTTCTTT.

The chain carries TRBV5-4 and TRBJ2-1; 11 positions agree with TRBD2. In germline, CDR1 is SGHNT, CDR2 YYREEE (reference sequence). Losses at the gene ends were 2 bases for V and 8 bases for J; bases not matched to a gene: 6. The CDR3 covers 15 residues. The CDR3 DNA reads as TGTGCCAGCAGCTTACTAACTAGCGGGAGTGATGAGCAGTTCTTC. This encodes CASSLLTSGSDEQFF.

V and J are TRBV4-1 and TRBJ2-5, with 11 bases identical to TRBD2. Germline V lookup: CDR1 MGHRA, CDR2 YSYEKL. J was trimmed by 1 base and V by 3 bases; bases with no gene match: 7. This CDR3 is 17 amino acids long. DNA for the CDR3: TGCGCCAGCAGCCAGCTCCTAGCGGGGGGACCCCAAGAGACCCAGTACTTC. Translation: CASSQLLAGGPQETQYF.

The CDR3 region has the DNA TGTGCCAGCAGTGCTTCTAGCGGGAGTATCTATGAGCAGTTCTTC. This translates into CASSASSGSIYEQFF. The V gene is TRBV2, the J gene TRBJ2-1, with 10 positions matching TRBD2. The CDR3 is 15 residues long. Germline trimming cut 4 bases from V and 8 bases from J; bases unmatched to any gene: 8. CDR1 is SNHLY, CDR2 FYNNEI, per germline.

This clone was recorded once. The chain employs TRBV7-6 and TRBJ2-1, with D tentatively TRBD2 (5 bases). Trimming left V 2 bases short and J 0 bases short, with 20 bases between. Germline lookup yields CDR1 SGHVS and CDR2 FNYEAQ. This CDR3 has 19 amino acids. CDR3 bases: TGTGCCAGCAGCTTACAGCGGTCTCTCGGGGAGAGCTCCTACAATGAGCAGTTCTTC. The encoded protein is CASSLQRSLGESSYNEQFF.

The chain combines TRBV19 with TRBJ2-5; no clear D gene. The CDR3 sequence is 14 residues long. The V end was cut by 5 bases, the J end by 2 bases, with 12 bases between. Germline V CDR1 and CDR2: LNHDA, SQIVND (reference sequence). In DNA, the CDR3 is TGTGCCAGTAGTTCACGGAATGGGCAAGAGACCCAGTACTTC. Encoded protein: CASSSRNGQETQYF. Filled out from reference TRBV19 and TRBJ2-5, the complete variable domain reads DGGITQSPKYLFRKEGQNVTLSCEQNLNHDAMYWYRQDPGQGLRLIYYSQIVNDFQKGDIAEGYSVSREKKESFPLTVTSAQKNPTAFYLCASSSRNGQETQYFGPGTRLLVL.

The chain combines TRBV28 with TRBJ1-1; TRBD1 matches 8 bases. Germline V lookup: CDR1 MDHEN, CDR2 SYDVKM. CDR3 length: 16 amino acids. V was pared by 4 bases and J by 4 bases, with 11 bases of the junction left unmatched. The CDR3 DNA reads TGTGCCAGCAGTTCTCGGACAGGGTCTATGAGCACTGAAGCTTTCTTT. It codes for CASSSRTGSMSTEAFF.

The CDR3 here is CATSGTAVSTGELFF. CDR3 DNA: TGTGCCACCAGTGGGACAGCGGTTTCGACCGGGGAGCTGTTTTTT. V is TRBV24-1 and J is TRBJ2-2; D is perhaps TRBD1 (6 bases). Trimming took 5 bases from V and 5 from J, leaving 14 bases between them. Germline-derived CDR1 and CDR2 are KGHDR and SFDVKD. This CDR3 spans 15 amino acids.

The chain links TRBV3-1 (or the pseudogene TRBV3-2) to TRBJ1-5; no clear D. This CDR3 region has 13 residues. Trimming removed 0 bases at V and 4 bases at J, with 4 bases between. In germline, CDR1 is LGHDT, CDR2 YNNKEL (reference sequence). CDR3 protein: CASSQDLNQPQHF. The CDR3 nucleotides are TGTGCCAGCAGCCAAGATCTGAATCAGCCCCAGCATTTT.